These 17 T cell receptor beta chains share one sample of origin, sequenced in a study of blood T cell repertoires in COVID-19. Sequencing was performed with immunoSEQ multiplex PCR; in TCRdb, only in-frame clones are kept and a portion is missing. Of 150,000 to 250,000 clones listed, 75% to 85% were seen once; the top ten hold 5.5% to 7%. Material for sequencing was peripheral blood. The receptor source for this set is a woman aged 40 to 50 with COVID-19, enrolled during active disease.

The V gene is TRBV7-9, the J gene TRBJ2-5; the D gene is possibly TRBD1 (6 bases). This CDR3 comprises 15 residues. V shed 2 bases and J shed 2 bases, with 12 bases lying between them. Germline CDR1 SEHNR, CDR2 FQNEAQ (reference sequence). The CDR3, as DNA: TGTGCCAGCAGCTTAATGGGGGCGGCTCAAGAGACCCAGTACTTC. Protein: CASSLMGAAQETQYF.

This chain joins TRBV5-1 and TRBJ2-7, with D unclear. The CDR3 is 13 amino acids. Germline V gene sequence: CDR1 SGHRS, CDR2 YFSETQ. The V end was cut by 7 bases, the J end by 6 bases, with 17 bases between. CDR3 residues: CASRFNERLEQYF. The CDR3 nucleotides are TGCGCCAGCCGATTTAATGAGCGTCTCGAGCAGTACTTC.

The rearrangement uses TRBV6-6 and TRBJ1-5; D is ambiguous. The CDR3 is 14 amino acids. Trimming shortened V by 0 bases and J by 6 bases, and 9 bases separated the two germline ends. CDR1 is MNHNY and CDR2 is SVGAGI in the germline V gene (reference sequence). The CDR3: CASSYSRPPQPQHF. The CDR3 DNA follows: TGTGCCAGCAGTTACTCGAGGCCGCCTCAGCCCCAGCATTTT.

The chain joins TRBV7-3 to TRBJ2-3, with 9 bases fitting TRBD2. The CDR3 is 14 residues long. Per germline, CDR1 SGHTA and CDR2 FQGTGA. J gave up 5 bases and V 5 bases, and 5 bases lay outside the gene matches. The CDR3 spells CASSHRLAVDTQYF. The CDR3 region has the DNA TGTGCCAGCAGCCACAGACTAGCGGTAGATACGCAGTATTTT.

The chain combines TRBV27 with TRBJ2-1; 7 bases map to TRBD1. V trimming: 1 base; J trimming: 0 bases; junction bases outside the gene matches: 24. This CDR3 region has 23 residues. Germline V gene sequence: CDR1 MNHEY, CDR2 SMNVEV (reference sequence). This CDR3 is CASSLFRPMVQGPLTYSYNEQFF. CDR3 DNA sequence: TGTGCCAGCAGTTTATTTAGGCCGATGGTACAGGGGCCACTTACCTACTCCTACAATGAGCAGTTCTTC.

The chain uses TRBV4-1 and TRBJ1-1; no firm D call. Germline V lookup: CDR1 MGHRA, CDR2 YSYEKL. Trimming stripped 1 base from V and 3 bases from J, with 12 bases between. The CDR3 runs to 15 residues. Here the CDR3 reads CASSQGRAWDTEAFF. DNA of the CDR3: TGCGCCAGCAGCCAAGGGCGGGCATGGGACACTGAAGCTTTCTTT.

This sequence joins TRBV4-2 and TRBJ2-5; 9 nucleotides align to TRBD2. Germline CDR1 is LGHNA and CDR2 is YNFKEQ. The CDR3 contains 18 residues. V lost 0 bases, J lost 1 base, and 9 bases stayed unmatched. The CDR3 sequence: CASSQDVLSSGTQETQYF. The CDR3 DNA follows: TGTGCCAGCAGCCAAGATGTTCTCTCTAGCGGGACCCAAGAGACCCAGTACTTC.

In this sample, this clone turned up a few times. The V and J genes are TRBV20-1 and TRBJ1-1, with D unresolved. The CDR3 contains 11 residues. The germline gives CDR1 DFQATT, CDR2 SNEGSKA (reference sequence). The V end lost 0 bases, the J end lost 10 bases, and 9 bases lay between the germline ends. The DNA for the CDR3 is TGCAGTGCTAGAGAGACCAGAGGAGCTTTCTTT. Protein product: CSARETRGAFF.

The CDR3 DNA follows: TGTGCCAGCAGTTCCATCCGGGAGCGAACGGACATTCAGTACTTC. This translates into CASSSIRERTDIQYF. V gene TRBV28 combines with J gene TRBJ2-4; TRBD2 might be the D (6 bases). Germline assignment: CDR1 MDHEN and CDR2 SYDVKM. V dropped 4 bases and J dropped 8 bases, with 18 bases sitting between them. The CDR3 has 15 amino acids.

There are a few counts of this clone. This chain links TRBV11-2 with TRBJ2-2; a possible D gene is TRBD2 (7 bases). The CDR3 contains 16 residues. Germline CDR1 SGHAT, CDR2 FQNNGV. V shed 3 bases and J shed 5 bases, with 16 bases lying between them. The CDR3 sequence is CASSFRGRGGTGELFF. The CDR3 DNA reads as TGTGCCAGCAGCTTCAGAGGCAGGGGAGGGACCGGGGAGCTGTTTTTT.

The chain employs TRBV6-1 and TRBJ1-5; D gene unclear. Germline loops: CDR1 MNHNS, CDR2 SASEGT. V gave up 0 bases and J gave up 4 bases, with 4 bases separating them. The CDR3 contains 13 residues. The CDR3 DNA sequence: TGTGCCAGCAGTGAAGCGCGGAATCAGCCCCAGCATTTT. It is translated as CASSEARNQPQHF.

The chain has TRBV10-1 and TRBJ2-3, with 10 bases aligning to TRBD1. After removal of 6 bases from V and 4 bases from J, the junction contained 1 base not matched to a gene. Germline loops: CDR1 WNHNN, CDR2 SYGVQD (reference sequence). The CDR3 length is 13 residues. CDR3 DNA: TGCGCCAGCAGGGGACAGGGGTCAGATACGCAGTATTTT. Its translation is CASRGQGSDTQYF.

The V gene is TRBV19, the J gene TRBJ2-5; 8 bases map to TRBD1. Trimming took 4 bases from V and 2 from J; bases not matched to a gene: 3. The germline V gene has CDR1 LNHDA and CDR2 SQIVND (reference sequence). The CDR3 has 14 residues. CDR3 protein: CASSRTGPQETQYF. The DNA of the CDR3 is TGTGCCAGTAGTAGGACAGGGCCGCAAGAGACCCAGTACTTC.

The rearrangement links TRBV3-1 (or the pseudogene TRBV3-2) to TRBJ2-7; TRBD1 might be the D (5 bases). The CDR3 is 17 residues long. Germline V CDR1 and CDR2: LGHDT, YNNKEL (reference sequence). V was shortened by 2 bases and J by 2 bases, with 19 bases between the two germline ends. CDR3 bases: TGTGCCAGCAGCCAACCCTCAGACAGAAGGTTTACCTACGAGCAGTACTTC. It translates to CASSQPSDRRFTYEQYF.

Concerning this clone: This specimen includes other DNA sequences encoding the same CDR3. The chain links TRBV7-2 to TRBJ1-1; D gene uncertain. CDR1 and CDR2 from the germline V gene are SGHTA and FQGNSA. The CDR3 length is 13 residues. With 5 bases removed from V and 0 bases from J, the gap between germline ends came to 7 bases. The DNA of the CDR3 is TGTGCCAGCAGCCCATACATGAACACTGAAGCTTTCTTT. Translated, it gives CASSPYMNTEAFF.

The genes are TRBV30 and TRBJ1-1; the match to TRBD1 covers 8 bases. Unmatched junction bases numbered 6, after V lost 2 bases and J lost 4 bases. The CDR3 is 14 residues long. CDR1 and CDR2 (germline): GTSNPN, SVGIG (reference sequence). The CDR3 DNA reads TGTGCCTGGAGTCTCGGGACAGGCGGCACTGAAGCTTTCTTT. It encodes CAWSLGTGGTEAFF.

This clone was picked up a small number of times. V usage is TRBV5-1 and J usage is TRBJ1-4, with 7 bases that match TRBD1. The CDR3 contains 14 residues. Trimming cost V 0 bases and J 7 bases; bases outside gene matches: 3. Germline V gene lookup returns CDR1 SGHRS and CDR2 YFSETQ. The CDR3: CASSLGGQFEKLFF. CDR3 nucleotides: TGCGCCAGCAGCTTGGGGGGACAGTTTGAAAAACTGTTTTTT.